Following are 20 T cell receptor beta chains from one sample sequenced in a study of T cell repertoires in aging, cancer and after chemotherapy. Rearranged V-D-J TRB sequences were amplified with a mixed TRB-A/B primer pool. TCRdb called the multiplex PCR reads again in MiXCR, with one record for every CDR3 protein. Of 10,000 to 12,000 distinct CDR3 sequences in the sample, roughly a quarter were seen once. Amplification of TCR beta used genomic DNA extracted from peripheral blood. Sequencing was performed on blood. These receptor sequences come from a human donor in good health.

This clonotype was picked up a small number of times. The CDR3, as DNA: TGCAGTGCTCGGAGCTATAACCTCCTCTACGAGCAGTACTTC. Residues: CSARSYNLLYEQYF. The chain joins TRBV20-1 to TRBJ2-7; no reliable D call. V was clipped by 5 bases and J by 3 bases, with 17 bases between them. This CDR3 has 14 residues. CDR1 is DFQATT and CDR2 is SNEGSKA in the germline V gene (reference sequence).

This clonotype is medium-sized (0.01 to 0.1%) in the sample. V and J are TRBV7-2 and TRBJ2-7; D is undetermined. CDR1 is SGHTA, CDR2 FQGNSA, per germline. V lost 5 bases and J lost 6, with 14 bases in between. The CDR3 length is 13 residues. The CDR3 spells CASSPLLSGEQYF. In nucleotides, the CDR3 is TGTGCCAGCAGCCCACTCCTCTCAGGCGAGCAGTACTTC. Filled out from reference TRBV7-2 and TRBJ2-7, the complete variable domain reads GAGVSQSPSNKVTEKGKDVELRCDPISGHTALYWYRQSLGQGLEFLIYFQGNSAPDKSGLPSDRFSAERTGGSVSTLTIQRTQQEDSAVYLCASSPLLSGEQYFGPGTRLTVT.

The V call is TRBV7-9, the J call TRBJ2-5; possible D gene TRBD2, 5 bases. Trimming cost V 4 bases and J 1 base, with 13 bases left between them. The CDR3 covers 15 residues. Per germline, CDR1 SEHNR and CDR2 FQNEAQ (reference sequence). Written as DNA, the CDR3 is TGTGCCAGCAGCTCCATCTTGGGAGTCCAAGAGACCCAGTACTTC. As protein: CASSSILGVQETQYF. Full variable domain (remainder filled in from reference TRBV7-9 and TRBJ2-5): DTGVSQNPRHKITKRGQNVTFRCDPISEHNRLYWYRQTLGQGPEFLTYFQNEAQLEKSRLLSDRFSAERPKGSFSTLEIQRTEQGDSAMYLCASSSILGVQETQYFGPGTRLLVL.

This clonotype has just a few counts. The DNA for the CDR3 is TGCGCCAGCAGCCAAGGTCAAAATTACTACAATGAGCAGTTCTTC. Translating it yields CASSQGQNYYNEQFF. This chain connects TRBV4-3 to TRBJ2-1; D gene ambiguous. The germline CDR1 and CDR2 sequences are LGHNA and YSLEER. The V and J ends lost 1 base and 3 bases respectively, with 10 bases between them. CDR3 size: 15 residues.

A single count supports this clonotype. It may be a read error: a sequence one base away is much more abundant. The rearrangement uses TRBV5-4 and TRBJ2-2, with D perhaps being TRBD1 or TRBD2 (5 bases each). In germline, CDR1 is SGHNT, CDR2 YYREEE (reference sequence). This CDR3 is 13 amino acids long. The CDR3 nucleotides are TGTGCCAGCGCAGGGATAGACACCGGGAAGCTGTTTTTT. It encodes CASAGIDTGKLFF.

In its sample, this clonotype was seen a few times. The rearrangement links TRBV24-1 to TRBJ2-3; tentative D call: TRBD1 (5 bases). This CDR3 is built from 18 residues. The germline V and J ends were trimmed by 4 bases and 0 bases, with 19 bases remaining between them. The germline V gene has CDR1 KGHDR and CDR2 SFDVKD. CDR3 DNA: TGTGCCACCAGTGAACGTACGACAGCCCTACCAAGCACAGATACGCAGTATTTT. This translates into CATSERTTALPSTDTQYF.

In the case of this clonotype: Sequence at one end of the junction differs from germline and may be a read error. The chain combines TRBV12-3 or TRBV12-4 with TRBJ1-5, with D possibly TRBD1 on 5 matching bases. The CDR3 spans 15 residues. CDR3 in amino acids: CASRQGRVENQPQHF. The DNA for the CDR3 is TGTGCCAGCAGGCAGGGTCGGGTAGAGAATCAACCCCAGCATTTT.

The J gene is TRBJ1-1, the V gene TRBV6-5, with D perhaps matching TRBD1 (6 bases). The CDR3 is made up of 18 amino acids. From germline, CDR1 is MNHEY and CDR2 SVGAGI. Trimming left V 1 base short and J 5 bases short, with 23 bases between. The CDR3 nucleotides read TGTGCCAGCAGTTACTATCCCAGGGGTTCGCAGGGAGGGACTGAAGCTTTCTTT. Translating it yields CASSYYPRGSQGGTEAFF.

This sequence joins TRBV18 and TRBJ2-1, with no clear D. The ends were cut back, 0 bases at V and 4 bases at J, with 7 bases in the middle. Germline V gene sequence: CDR1 KGHSH, CDR2 LQKENI. The CDR3 sequence is 14 residues long. CDR3 DNA sequence: TGTGCCAGCTCACCACCGTCGAGTTACAATGAGCAGTTCTTC. Its translation: CASSPPSSYNEQFF. The full variable domain, in which reference TRBV18 and TRBJ2-1 provide the parts outside the CDR3, is NAGVMQNPRHLVRRRGQEARLRCSPMKGHSHVYWYRQLPEEGLKFMVYLQKENIIDESGMPKERFSAEFPKEGPSILRIQQVVRGDSAAYFCASSPPSSYNEQFFGPGTRLTVL.

This chain uses TRBV10-3 with TRBJ1-1, with D unclear. V shed 3 bases and J shed 4 bases, with 9 bases lying between them. Germline CDR1 reads ENHRY; CDR2 reads SYGVKD. The CDR3 contains 13 residues. CDR3 sequence: CAISDRFFTEAFF. Written as DNA, the CDR3 is TGTGCCATCAGTGACCGCTTTTTCACTGAAGCTTTCTTT.

This clonotype is termed medium-sized. This chain joins TRBV15 and TRBJ1-3; D perhaps matches TRBD1 (5 bases). Germline CDR1 reads LNHNV; CDR2 reads YYDKDF (reference sequence). This CDR3 is built from 18 residues. Trimming left V 0 bases short and J 2 bases short, with 17 bases between. CDR3 in DNA: TGTGCCACCAGCAGAGATCGGTTATACAGGACCACTGGAAACACCATATATTTT. Protein product: CATSRDRLYRTTGNTIYF.

This clonotype is deemed medium-sized (0.01 to 0.1%). The gene calls are TRBV19 and TRBJ1-5; the D gene is possibly TRBD1 (5 bases). The CDR3 sequence is 12 residues long. Trimming removed 6 bases from V and 4 bases from J, with 7 bases in between. CDR1 is LNHDA and CDR2 is SQIVND in the germline V gene (reference sequence). The CDR3 loop reads CASRGANQPQHF. CDR3 nucleotide sequence: TGTGCCAGTAGAGGGGCGAATCAGCCCCAGCATTTT.

In this sample, this clonotype turned up once. V is TRBV27 and J is TRBJ2-7, with D unresolved. The V gene's germline CDR1 is MNHEY and CDR2 SMNVEV (reference sequence). The CDR3 runs to 15 residues. V was clipped by 5 bases and J by 1 base, with 15 bases between them. CDR3 DNA: TGTGCCAGCAGTGATTTGAGTGACCCTTCCTACGAGCAGTACTTC. Its translation: CASSDLSDPSYEQYF.

This clonotype was observed a few times. V is TRBV5-1 and J is TRBJ2-6; a weak D match, TRBD1 (6 bases). The V gene's germline CDR1 is SGHRS and CDR2 YFSETQ. V dropped 2 bases and J dropped 0 bases, with 15 bases sitting between them. The CDR3 loop spans 18 amino acids. CDR3 sequence: CASSFGDRIYSGANVLTF. The CDR3 region has the DNA TGCGCCAGCAGCTTCGGCGACAGGATATACTCTGGGGCCAACGTCCTGACTTTC.

The rearrangement joins TRBV5-1 to TRBJ2-7; tentative D call: TRBD1 (7 bases). Germline V CDR1 and CDR2: SGHRS, YFSETQ. This CDR3 is built from 16 residues. With 0 bases removed from V and 3 bases from J, the gap between germline ends came to 16 bases. CDR3 sequence (DNA): TGCGCCAGCAGCTTGGTCCCGACAGGGAGGAACTACGAGCAGTACTTC. This codes for CASSLVPTGRNYEQYF.

V gene TRBV18 combines with J gene TRBJ1-4; D is perhaps TRBD1 (6 bases). Looked up from germline, CDR1 is KGHSH and CDR2 is LQKENI. The V gene lost 3 bases and the J gene lost 6 bases, with 11 bases spanning the gap. The CDR3 is 14 residues long. The CDR3 region has the DNA TGTGCCAGCTCACCGGACAGTGGAGATGAAAAACTGTTTTTT. Residues: CASSPDSGDEKLFF.

By share of the sample, this clonotype is medium-sized. V usage is TRBV7-9 and J usage is TRBJ2-1, with D perhaps TRBD2 (6 bases). The V end was cut by 6 bases, the J end by 0 bases, with 12 bases between. The CDR3 runs 15 residues. Germline V gene sequence: CDR1 SEHNR, CDR2 FQNEAQ (reference sequence). The CDR3 nucleotides read TGTGCCAGCAGTGGGGGGTCCCGCTCCTACAATGAGCAGTTCTTC. Translating gives CASSGGSRSYNEQFF. The complete variable domain, with remaining parts taken from reference TRBV7-9 and TRBJ2-1, reads DTGVSQNPRHKITKRGQNVTFRCDPISEHNRLYWYRQTLGQGPEFLTYFQNEAQLEKSRLLSDRFSAERPKGSFSTLEIQRTEQGDSAMYLCASSGGSRSYNEQFFGPGTRLTVL.

The chain uses TRBV4-3 and TRBJ2-2; 8 nucleotides agree with TRBD1. V shed 0 bases and J 4 bases; nucleotides not matched to a gene: 10. The germline V gene encodes CDR1 LGHNA and CDR2 YSLEER. The CDR3 is 18 residues long. CDR3 in amino acids: CASSQDQIGTGGTGELFF. The CDR3 nucleotides read TGCGCCAGCAGCCAAGATCAAATCGGAACAGGGGGCACCGGGGAGCTGTTTTTT.

J is TRBJ2-2 and V is TRBV9; D is uncertain. Deletions cut 3 bases from V and 7 bases from J, with 16 bases between. The CDR3 is 15 residues long. From germline, CDR1 is SGDLS and CDR2 YYNGEE. CDR3 residues: CASSAGWAVNGELFF. The DNA of the CDR3 is TGTGCCAGCAGCGCCGGTTGGGCGGTCAACGGGGAGCTGTTTTTT.

Sample share makes this clonotype medium-sized. The chain combines TRBV19 with TRBJ2-3; D unresolved. The length of the CDR3 is 13 residues. V lost 4 bases, J lost 6 bases, and 11 bases lay in between. Germline CDR1 and CDR2: LNHDA and SQIVND (reference sequence). The CDR3 loop reads CASSRVISDTQYF. CDR3 nucleotide sequence: TGTGCCAGTAGTAGGGTAATCTCCGATACGCAGTATTTT.